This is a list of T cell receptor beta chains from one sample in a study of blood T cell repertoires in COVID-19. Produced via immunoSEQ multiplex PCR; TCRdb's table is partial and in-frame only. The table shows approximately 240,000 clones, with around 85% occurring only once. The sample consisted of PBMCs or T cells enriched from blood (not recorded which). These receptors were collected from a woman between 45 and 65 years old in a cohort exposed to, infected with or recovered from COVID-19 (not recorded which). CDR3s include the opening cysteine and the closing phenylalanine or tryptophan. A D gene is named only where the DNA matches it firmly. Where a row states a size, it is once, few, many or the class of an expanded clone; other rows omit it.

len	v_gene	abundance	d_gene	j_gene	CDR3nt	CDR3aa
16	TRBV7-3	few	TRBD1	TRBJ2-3	TGTGCCAGCAGCTTAAGGACAGGGGCCGGCACAGATACGCAGTATTTT	CASSLRTGAGTDTQYF
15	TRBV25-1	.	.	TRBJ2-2	TGTGCCAGCAGTTTCTACACGACGGGCACCGGGGAGCTGTTTTTT	CASSFYTTGTGELFF
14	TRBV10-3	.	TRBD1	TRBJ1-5	TGTGCCATCAGGACGGGACAGGGAGGTAAGCCCCAGCATTTT	CAIRTGQGGKPQHF
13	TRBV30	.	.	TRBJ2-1	TGTGCCGGAGAGGGGGACGACTACAATGAGCAGTTCTTC	CAGEGDDYNEQFF
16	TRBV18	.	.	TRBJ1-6	TGTGCCAGCTCTCACAATCTCCGGGACACCAATTCACCCCTCCACTTT	CASSHNLRDTNSPLHF
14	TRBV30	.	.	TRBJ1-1	TGTGCCTGGAGATCCGGGGTAGGGAACACTGAAGCTTTCTTT	CAWRSGVGNTEAFF
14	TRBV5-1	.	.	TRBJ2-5	TGCGCCAGCAGCTTTGACCCGGGGGAGAAGACCCAGTACTTC	CASSFDPGEKTQYF
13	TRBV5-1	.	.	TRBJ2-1	TGCGCCAGCAGCTTGCAGGGATTGAATGAGCAGTTCTTC	CASSLQGLNEQFF
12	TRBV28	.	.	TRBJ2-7	TGTGCCAGCAGTTTTAGCACCTACGAGCAGTACTTC	CASSFSTYEQYF
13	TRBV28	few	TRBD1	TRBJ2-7	TGTGCCAGCACGACAGGGGGCCGGTACGAGCAGTACTTC	CASTTGGRYEQYF
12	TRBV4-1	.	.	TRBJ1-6	TGCGCCAGCGCACAGGGCGACTCACCCCTCCACTTT	CASAQGDSPLHF
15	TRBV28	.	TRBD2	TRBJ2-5	TGTGCCAGCAGTTTGGGGGGACTAGCGGTAGAGACCCAGTACTTC	CASSLGGLAVETQYF
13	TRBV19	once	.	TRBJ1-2	TGTGCCAGTAGATCGCATTCGGGCTATGGCTACACCTTC	CASRSHSGYGYTF
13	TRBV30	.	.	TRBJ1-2	TGTGCCTGGAGAGACATCGGTCGGGGGGGCTACACCTTC	CAWRDIGRGGYTF
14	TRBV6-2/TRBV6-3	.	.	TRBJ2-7	TGTGCCAGCAGCCCCGCGGGGATAATTTACGAGCAGTACTTC	CASSPAGIIYEQYF
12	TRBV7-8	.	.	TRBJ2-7	TGTGCCAGCAGCAGGACTACTTACGAGCAGTACTTC	CASSRTTYEQYF
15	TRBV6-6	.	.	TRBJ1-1	TGTGCCAGCAGTACGGGTAGAGCTTTGAACACTGAAGCTTTCTTT	CASSTGRALNTEAFF
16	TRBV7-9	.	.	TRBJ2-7	TGTGCCAGCAGCCCAGGGGCAGGGGAAGACTTTTACGAGCAGTACTTC	CASSPGAGEDFYEQYF
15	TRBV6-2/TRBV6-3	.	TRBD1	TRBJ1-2	TGTGCCAGCAGTTACAATACAGGGGGAATCGATGGCTACACCTTC	CASSYNTGGIDGYTF
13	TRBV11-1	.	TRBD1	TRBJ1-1	TGTGCCAGCAGCCAGGGGGGAGACACTGAAGCTTTCTTT	CASSQGGDTEAFF
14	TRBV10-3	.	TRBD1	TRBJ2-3	TGTGCCATCAGTCAGCCGGGACAGCCAGATACGCAGTATTTT	CAISQPGQPDTQYF
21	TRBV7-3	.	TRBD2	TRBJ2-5	TGTGCCAGCAGACTCCCGCTCTCACTAGCGGGGGTGCACGAACCCACCGAGACCCAGTACTTC	CASRLPLSLAGVHEPTETQYF
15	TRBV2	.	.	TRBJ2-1	TGTGCCAGCAACAGGCGGGGCAGCTCCTACAATGAGCAGTTCTTC	CASNRRGSSYNEQFF
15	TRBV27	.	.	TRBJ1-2	TGTGCCAGCAGTTCGAACGCCAGGGTTAACTATGGCTACACCTTC	CASSSNARVNYGYTF
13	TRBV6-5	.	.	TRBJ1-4	TGTGCCAGCAGTTCCACAGGGAAAGAAAAACTGTTTTTT	CASSSTGKEKLFF
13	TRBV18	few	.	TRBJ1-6	TGTGCCAGCTCACCTGACAGTCAAACACCCCTCCACTTT	CASSPDSQTPLHF
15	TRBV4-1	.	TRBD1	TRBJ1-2	TGCGCCAGCAGCCAGGGGGGACAGCCGCTTTATGGCTACACCTTC	CASSQGGQPLYGYTF
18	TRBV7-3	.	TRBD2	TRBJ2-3	TGTGCCAGCAGCTTCTCCCCGGCTAGCGGGGGCGACACAGATACGCAGTATTTT	CASSFSPASGGDTDTQYF
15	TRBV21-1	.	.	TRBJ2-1	TGTGCCAGCAGCTTCCAGGGCTACTCCTACAATGAGCAGTTCTTC	CASSFQGYSYNEQFF
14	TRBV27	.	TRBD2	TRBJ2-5	TGTGCCAGCAGTACTAATAGCGGGGGTGAGACCCAGTACTTC	CASSTNSGGETQYF
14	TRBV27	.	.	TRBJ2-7	TGTGCCAGCAGTTTAGGGATAGGGGCCTACGAGCAGTACTTC	CASSLGIGAYEQYF
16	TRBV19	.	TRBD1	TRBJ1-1	TGTGCCAGTAGTATTTGGACAGGGGGAGGGAACACTGAAGCTTTCTTT	CASSIWTGGGNTEAFF
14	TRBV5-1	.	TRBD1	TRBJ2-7	TGCGCCAGCAGCACCAGACAGGGTCTTAGCGAGCAGTACTTC	CASSTRQGLSEQYF
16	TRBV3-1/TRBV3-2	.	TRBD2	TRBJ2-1	TGTGCCAGCAGCTCCAAGACTAGCGGGGGGCGGAATGAGCAGTTCTTC	CASSSKTSGGRNEQFF
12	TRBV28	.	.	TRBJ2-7	TGTGCCAGCAGTCCGAGCTCCTACGAGCAGTACTTC	CASSPSSYEQYF
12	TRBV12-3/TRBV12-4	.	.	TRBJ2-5	TGTGCCAGCGGCACAGCCCAAGAGACCCAGTACTTC	CASGTAQETQYF
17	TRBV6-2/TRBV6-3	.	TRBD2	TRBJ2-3	TGTGCCAGCAGTTTATACCTAGCGGGGGGGTTGACAGATACGCAGTATTTT	CASSLYLAGGLTDTQYF
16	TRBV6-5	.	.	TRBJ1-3	TGTGCCAGCAGTTACTCAGGACAGCCCGCCGGAAACACCATATATTTT	CASSYSGQPAGNTIYF
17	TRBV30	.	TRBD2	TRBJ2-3	TGTGCCTGGACCGGCGGCGGGGGGCGCGTCTGGACAGATACGCAGTATTTT	CAWTGGGGRVWTDTQYF
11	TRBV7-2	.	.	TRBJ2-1	TGTGCCAGCAGCCGACCGGAGGGGCAGTTCTTC	CASSRPEGQFF
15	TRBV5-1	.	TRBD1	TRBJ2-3	TGCGCCAGCAGCAAGCAGGGACAGTCCACAGATACGCAGTATTTT	CASSKQGQSTDTQYF
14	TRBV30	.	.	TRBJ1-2	TGTGCCTGGAGTGTATCTCAGGGTATCTATGGCTACACCTTC	CAWSVSQGIYGYTF
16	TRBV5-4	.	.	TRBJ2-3	TGTGCCAGCAGCCACCGGGACAGCGGGTGGTCAGATACGCAGTATTTT	CASSHRDSGWSDTQYF
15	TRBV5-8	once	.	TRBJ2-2	TGTGCCAGCAGTTGGGGGACACCGAACACCGGGGAGCTGTTTTTT	CASSWGTPNTGELFF
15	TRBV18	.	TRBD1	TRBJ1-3	TGTGCCAGCTCACCACGACAGGGCTCTGGAAACACCATATATTTT	CASSPRQGSGNTIYF
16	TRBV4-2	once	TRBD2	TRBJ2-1	TGTGCCAGCAGCCAAGATGATAGCGGGGACTACAATGAGCAGTTCTTC	CASSQDDSGDYNEQFF
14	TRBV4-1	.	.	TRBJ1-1	TGCGCCAGCAGCCCCACGAGGGGGGGGACTGAAGCTTTCTTT	CASSPTRGGTEAFF
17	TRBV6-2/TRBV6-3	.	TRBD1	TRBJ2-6	TGTGCCAGCAGTTACGCAGGGGGCGTTAGTGGGGCCAACGTCCTGACTTTC	CASSYAGGVSGANVLTF
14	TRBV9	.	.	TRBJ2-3	TGTGCCAGCAGCGTAGCTAGTTTTGCAGATACGCAGTATTTT	CASSVASFADTQYF
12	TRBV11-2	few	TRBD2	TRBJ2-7	TGTGCCAGCAGCTTCTGGGAGGGCGAGCAGTACTTC	CASSFWEGEQYF